This T cell receptor (beta chain) was profiled in a study of technical replicates of blood from a handful of donors. The CDR3 is made up of 15 amino acids. V dropped 1 base and J dropped 4 bases, with 10 bases sitting between them. The germline CDR1 and CDR2 sequences are MGHRA and YSYEKL. Libraries were prepared by immunoSEQ multiplex PCR; TCRdb keeps only in-frame clonotypes and omits some of them. Of over 50,000 clones detected, roughly 86% appear once; the ten largest clones hold more than 4.5%. The V and J genes are TRBV4-1 and TRBJ1-4; D may be TRBD1 (5 bases). Sequenced material: PBMCs. The source is a human donor in good health. Some clones in this sample may be carry-over from other donors' samples. The CDR3 loop reads CASSQVAGYNEKLFF. CDR3 DNA sequence: TGCGCCAGCAGCCAAGTGGCAGGGTATAATGAAAAACTGTTTTTT.